This T cell receptor (beta chain) was observed in a study of Ad26.COV2.S vaccination and SARS-CoV-2 variants. As for the study in general: Within the COV1001 Ad26.COV2.S trial arm, the donor was enrolled.

Germline assignment: CDR1 SNHLY and CDR2 FYNNEI. The CDR3 has 17 residues. V lost 5 bases and J lost 8, with 25 bases in between. Data came from immunoSEQ multiplex PCR; TCRdb stores just in-frame clones and leaves some out. The sample lists approximately 420,000 clones, more than 85% seen once, with under 3.5% in the top ten. A note on this clone: Its antigen is as yet unknown.

Study conclusions and caveats: Total T cell responses, in the TCR breadth and depth analyses, may have been underestimated. Reports say spike-specific CD8+ and CD4+ T cell responses covered substantial breadth after vaccination.

Indicated treatment: some 20 received Ad26.COV2.S at low or high dose, single or two shots; five or six received placebo; per-sample allocation not given. Sample collection was performed on day 63 after the first vaccine or placebo injection. It was an adult aged 18-55 years in Boston who was the donor. The chain is built from TRBV2 and TRBJ1-3; D unresolved. This clonotype originated in a person aged 18-65 years who received the Ad26.COV2.S COVID-19 vaccine or a placebo. The sequences come from peripheral blood, collected in a trial of Ad26.COV2.S vaccine versus placebo. The CDR3 reads CASSKGRASAEGDTIYF. CDR3 coding DNA: TGTGCCAGCAGTAAAGGCCGGGCCTCGGCGGAGGGAGACACCATATATTTT. The variable domain in full, completed from reference TRBV2 and TRBJ1-3, reads EPEVTQTPSHQVTQMGQEVILRCVPISNHLYFYWYRQILGQKVEFLVSFYNNEISEKSEIFDDQFSVERPDGSNFTLKIRSTKLEDSAMYFCASSKGRASAEGDTIYFGEGSWLTVV.